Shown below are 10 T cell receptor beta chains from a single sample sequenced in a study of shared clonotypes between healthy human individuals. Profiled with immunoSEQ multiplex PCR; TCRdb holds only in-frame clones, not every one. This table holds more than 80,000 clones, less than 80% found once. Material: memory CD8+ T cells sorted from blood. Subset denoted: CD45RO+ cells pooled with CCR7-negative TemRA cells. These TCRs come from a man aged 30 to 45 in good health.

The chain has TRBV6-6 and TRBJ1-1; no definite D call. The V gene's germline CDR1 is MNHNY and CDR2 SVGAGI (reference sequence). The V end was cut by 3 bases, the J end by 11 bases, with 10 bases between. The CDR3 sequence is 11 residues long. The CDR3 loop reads CASSYLYLAFF. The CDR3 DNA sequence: TGTGCCAGCAGTTATCTCTATCTCGCTTTCTTT.

In DNA form, the CDR3 reads TGTGCCAGCAGGAGGGGAGACTACGAGCAGTACTTC. It codes for CASRRGDYEQYF. The rearrangement links TRBV6-5 to TRBJ2-7; D could derive from TRBD1 or TRBD2 (5 bases each). The CDR3 has 12 residues. Germline V gives CDR1 MNHEY, CDR2 SVGAGI. With 6 bases removed from V and 3 bases from J, the gap between germline ends came to 9 bases.

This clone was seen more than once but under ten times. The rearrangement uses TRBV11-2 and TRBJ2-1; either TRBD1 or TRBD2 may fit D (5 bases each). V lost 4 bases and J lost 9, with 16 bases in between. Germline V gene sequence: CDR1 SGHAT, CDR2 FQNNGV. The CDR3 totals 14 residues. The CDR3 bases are TGTGCCAGCAGCTGGGGGACGTCCATAGGTGAGCAGTTCTTC. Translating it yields CASSWGTSIGEQFF.

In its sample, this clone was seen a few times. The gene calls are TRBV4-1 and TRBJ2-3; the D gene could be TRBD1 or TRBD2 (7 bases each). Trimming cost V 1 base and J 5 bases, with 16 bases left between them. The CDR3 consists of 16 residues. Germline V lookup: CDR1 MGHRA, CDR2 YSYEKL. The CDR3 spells CASSQVGRGGQDTQYF. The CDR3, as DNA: TGCGCCAGCAGCCAAGTGGGCAGGGGGGGACAAGATACGCAGTATTTT.

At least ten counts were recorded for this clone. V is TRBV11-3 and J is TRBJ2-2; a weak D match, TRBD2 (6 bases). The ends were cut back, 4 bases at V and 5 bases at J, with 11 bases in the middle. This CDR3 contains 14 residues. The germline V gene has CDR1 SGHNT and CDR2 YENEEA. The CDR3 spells CASSSAGITGELFF. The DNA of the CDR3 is TGTGCCAGCAGCTCCGCGGGGATTACCGGGGAGCTGTTTTTT.

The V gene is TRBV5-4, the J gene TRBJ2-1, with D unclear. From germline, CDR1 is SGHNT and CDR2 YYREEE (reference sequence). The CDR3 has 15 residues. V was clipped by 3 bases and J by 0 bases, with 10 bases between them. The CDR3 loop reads CASSSVGYSYNEQFF. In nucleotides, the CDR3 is TGTGCCAGCAGCTCTGTTGGATACTCCTACAATGAGCAGTTCTTC.

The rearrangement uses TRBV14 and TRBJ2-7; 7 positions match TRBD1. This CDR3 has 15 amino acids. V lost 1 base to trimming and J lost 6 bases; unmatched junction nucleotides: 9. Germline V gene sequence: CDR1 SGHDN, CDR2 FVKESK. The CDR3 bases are TGTGCCAGCAGCCAAGTGGCGACAGGGTTCTTCGAGCAGTACTTC. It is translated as CASSQVATGFFEQYF.

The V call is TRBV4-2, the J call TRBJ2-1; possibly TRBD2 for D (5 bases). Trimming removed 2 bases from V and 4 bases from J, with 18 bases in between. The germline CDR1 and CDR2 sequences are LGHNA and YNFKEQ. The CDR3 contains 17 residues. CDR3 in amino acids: CASSQPYPSGVYNEQFF. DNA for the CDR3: TGTGCCAGCAGCCAACCTTATCCGAGCGGAGTTTACAATGAGCAGTTCTTC.

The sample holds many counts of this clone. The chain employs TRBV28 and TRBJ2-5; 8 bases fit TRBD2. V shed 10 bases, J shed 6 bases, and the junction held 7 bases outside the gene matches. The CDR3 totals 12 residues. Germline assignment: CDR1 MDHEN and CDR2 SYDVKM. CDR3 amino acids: CATTGRGKTQYF. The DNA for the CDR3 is TGTGCCACCACCGGGAGGGGAAAGACCCAGTACTTC.

CDR3 bases: TGTGCCAGCAGCTTAGCGCAGGACAGGGGGCTGGTAGAGCAGTACTTC. Translating it yields CASSLAQDRGLVEQYF. J is TRBJ2-7 and V is TRBV7-9, with TRBD1 identical over 11 bases. J was trimmed by 7 bases and V by 0 bases; bases with no gene match: 8. This CDR3 comprises 16 residues. The germline V gene encodes CDR1 SEHNR and CDR2 FQNEAQ (reference sequence).